This TCR beta chain appears in the sequencing data of a study of Graves' ophthalmopathy and Graves' hyperthyroidism. Disease in donors with ophthalmopathy had moderate-to-severe activity, CAS ≥3, NOSPECS ≥4 and under 3 months' duration. Study conclusions and caveats: The model reached approximately 70% sensitivity and roughly 72% specificity for predicting ophthalmopathy progression. Blood shared most expanded thyroid clonotypes above 0.001 frequency. A roughly 83% specificity and roughly 90% sensitivity were achieved by a 13-signature model that separated ophthalmopathy from stable hyperthyroidism.

The TCR beta CDR3 regions underwent amplification from RNA transcripts. The library came from an HTBI-primed first-round RT-PCR and a second-round multiplex PCR. TCRdb called the multiplex PCR reads again in MiXCR, with one record for every CDR3 protein. The table records 660,000 or so distinct CDR3 sequences, roughly 39% of them present only once. Germline lookup yields CDR1 KGHDR and CDR2 SFDVKD. This CDR3 region has 12 residues. Trimming cost V 7 bases and J 3 bases, with 8 bases left between them. Worth noting for this clonotype: Its specificity is unknown.

The chain joins TRBV24-1 to TRBJ1-1, with D possibly TRBD1 on 5 matching bases. This sequence originates from an adult man with Graves' ophthalmopathy. The specimen sequenced was peripheral blood. The CDR3 nucleotides are TGTGCCACCAGGAGACAGTACACTGAAGCTTTCTTT. Its protein is CATRRQYTEAFF.